The 4 T cell receptor beta chains presented below share a single source sample, sequenced in a study of post-analysis software for immune sequencing data (dated by TCRdb to between 2015 and 2016). Here is what the overall study found, with its caveats: Significantly higher frequencies in patients than in controls were found for roughly five TRBV segments, including TRBV5-6, TRBV5-1 and TRBV20-1.

Antigen specificity for these receptors is unknown. To prepare the library, PCR was applied. The sequencer listed for this sample is Illumina HiSeq 2500. To reduce PCR and sequencing biases, unique molecular identifiers were built into the TCR beta cDNA libraries. The public reads were quality trimmed at Q25 with fastp and then assembled into clones with MiXCR by TCRdb, keeping productive beta chains. All rows with the same CDR3 protein become a single entry with the most common DNA and genes. The sample yields about 820,000 distinct CDR3 sequences; 53% were counted once. Together, the top ten hold around 4.5% of the sample. What was sequenced was blood. The receptors derive from a girl aged 10 to 17 with multiple sclerosis.

This clonotype has only a few counts. The V gene is TRBV4-1, the J gene TRBJ2-3, with 8 bases that match TRBD1. This CDR3 region has 16 residues. V shed 0 bases, J shed 0 bases, and the junction held 2 bases outside the gene matches. Germline CDR1 is MGHRA and CDR2 is YSYEKL. CDR3 region: CASSQDQGASTDTQYF. The CDR3 DNA sequence: TGCGCCAGCAGCCAAGATCAGGGGGCCAGCACAGATACGCAGTATTTT.

CDR3 sequence: CASSFTGELNYGYTF. The CDR3 bases are TGTGCCAGCAGTTTTACAGGAGAACTCAACTATGGCTACACCTTC. The genes are TRBV12-3 or TRBV12-4 and TRBJ1-2, with D possibly TRBD1 on 5 matching bases. V was clipped by 3 bases and J by 2 bases, with 13 bases between them. The CDR3 is 15 residues long.

The J gene is TRBJ1-2, the V gene TRBV4-2; possibly TRBD1 for D (5 bases). Germline CDR1 is LGHNA and CDR2 is YNFKEQ. The V gene lost 4 bases and the J gene lost 3 bases, with 24 bases spanning the gap. The CDR3 runs 18 residues. The CDR3: CASSPPLRLDTGHYGYTF. CDR3 sequence (DNA): TGTGCCAGCAGCCCGCCTTTAAGGCTCGACACGGGGCACTATGGCTACACCTTC.

The chain carries TRBV7-8 and TRBJ2-6; 8 nucleotides align to TRBD2. CDR3 length equals 20 residues. The trim removed 2 bases at V and 0 bases at J, leaving 12 bases unmatched. Germline V gene data show CDR1 as SGHVS and CDR2 as FQNEAQ. CDR3 sequence (DNA): TGTGCCAGCAGCTTAAGCAGAGCGGGAGAGAGAGTCTCTGGGGCCAACGTCCTGACTTTC. This sequence encodes CASSLSRAGERVSGANVLTF.